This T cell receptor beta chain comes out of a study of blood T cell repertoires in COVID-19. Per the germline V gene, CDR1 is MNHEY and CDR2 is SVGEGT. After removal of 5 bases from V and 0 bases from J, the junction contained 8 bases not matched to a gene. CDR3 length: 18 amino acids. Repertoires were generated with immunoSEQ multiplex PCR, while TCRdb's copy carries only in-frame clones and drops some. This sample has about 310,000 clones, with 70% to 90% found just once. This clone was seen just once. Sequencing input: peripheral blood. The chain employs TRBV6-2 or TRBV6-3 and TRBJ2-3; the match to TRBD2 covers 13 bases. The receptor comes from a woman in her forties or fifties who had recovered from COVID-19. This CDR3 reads CASSGTSGGVTSTDTQYF. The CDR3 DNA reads TGTGCCAGCAGTGGAACTAGCGGGGGGGTTACTAGCACAGATACGCAGTATTTT.